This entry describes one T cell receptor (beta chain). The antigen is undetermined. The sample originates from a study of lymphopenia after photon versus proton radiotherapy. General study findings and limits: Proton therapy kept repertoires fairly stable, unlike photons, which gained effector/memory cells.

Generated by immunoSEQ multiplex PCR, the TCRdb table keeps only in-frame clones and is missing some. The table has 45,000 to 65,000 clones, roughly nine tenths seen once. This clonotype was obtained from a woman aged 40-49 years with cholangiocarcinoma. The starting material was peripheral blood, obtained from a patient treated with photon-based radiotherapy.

DNA for the CDR3: TGTGCCAGTAGTATACTAGCAGGGGACGGCCTCCACTTT. It codes for CASSILAGDGLHF. The chain employs TRBV19 and TRBJ1-6, with D tentatively TRBD1 (6 bases). Per germline, CDR1 LNHDA and CDR2 SQIVND (reference sequence). V lost 2 bases and J 15 bases, leaving 14 bases between the germline ends. CDR3 length equals 13 residues.